The 26 T cell receptor beta chains below come from one sample, sequenced in a study of T cells in Graves' hyperthyroidism and ophthalmopathy. What was amplified from RNA transcripts were TCR beta CDR3 regions. The primer set for the first-round RT-PCR of the TCR CDR3 was HTBI. TCRdb re-called the multiplex PCR reads with MiXCR, one entry per CDR3 protein. Of hundreds of thousands of distinct CDR3 sequences listed, roughly 40% are singletons. The sample was blood. The origin of the receptors is a young man with Graves' hyperthyroidism.

V and J are TRBV10-3 and TRBJ2-3, with TRBD1 matching 7 bases. V was clipped by 4 bases and J by 3 bases; unmatched bases: 7. CDR1 and CDR2 from the germline V gene are ENHRY and SYGVKD. The CDR3 length is 15 residues. CDR3 sequence: CAISGGGVDTDTQYF. CDR3 sequence (DNA): TGTGCCATCAGTGGAGGGGGCGTAGATACAGATACGCAGTATTTT.

The chain recombines TRBV7-6 with TRBJ2-7; 8 bases are a match to TRBD1. V dropped 1 base and J dropped 2; count of bases not matched to a gene: 4. The CDR3 contains 15 residues. Per the germline V gene, CDR1 is SGHVS and CDR2 is FNYEAQ. CDR3 sequence reads: CASSLEDRVPYEQYF. DNA of the CDR3: TGTGCCAGCAGCTTAGAGGACAGGGTCCCCTACGAGCAGTACTTC.

Worth noting for this clonotype: A much larger clone is a single base away; this may be a read error. The chain couples TRBV6-6 to TRBJ2-5; 8 bases align to TRBD2. Germline loops: CDR1 MNHNY, CDR2 SVGAGI (reference sequence). V gave up 2 bases and J gave up 9 bases; unmatched junction bases: 8. CDR3 length: 14 amino acids. CDR3 coding DNA: TGTGCCAGCAGTTACGCGGGGGGCGGTGAGGCCCAGTACTTC. Its protein product is CASSYAGGGEAQYF.

This clonotype came up a few times. The chain employs TRBV9 and TRBJ1-1; D possibly corresponds to TRBD1 (6 bases). Germline V gene lookup returns CDR1 SGDLS and CDR2 YYNGEE. The length of the CDR3 is 15 residues. The V end was cut by 7 bases, the J end by 1 base, with 17 bases between. This CDR3 reads CASGRGAGWNTEAFF. The CDR3 DNA sequence: TGTGCCAGCGGCCGGGGGGCAGGCTGGAACACTGAAGCTTTCTTT.

With respect to this clonotype: The junction does not match germline at one end; this may be a read error. The rearrangement joins TRBV6-1 to TRBJ2-7; D remains ambiguous. Germline CDR1 MNHNS, CDR2 SASEGT. The CDR3 has 13 residues. The CDR3 nucleotides read TGTGCCATCAGTGCTGGCGGAGACTACGAGCAGTACTTC. Its protein product is CAISAGGDYEQYF.

This clonotype was seen many times. V is TRBV15 and J is TRBJ1-1, with a tentative D call TRBD1 (5 bases). Germline assignment: CDR1 LNHNV and CDR2 YYDKDF (reference sequence). V was trimmed by 3 bases and J by 3 bases, leaving 11 bases between them. This CDR3 contains 14 residues. The CDR3 here is CATSRGGGDTEAFF. The CDR3 DNA is TGTGCCACCAGCAGGGGAGGAGGGGACACTGAAGCTTTCTTT.

This clonotype turned up a few times. The V and J genes are TRBV7-8 and TRBJ1-5, with D perhaps matching TRBD1 (5 bases). This CDR3 is 16 amino acids long. Deletions cut 4 bases from V and 2 bases from J, with 15 bases between. Germline CDR1 is SGHVS and CDR2 is FQNEAQ. This CDR3 is CASSSGPGGGNQPQHF. The CDR3 nucleotides read TGTGCCAGCAGCTCCGGACCCGGGGGTGGCAATCAGCCCCAGCATTTT.

J is TRBJ2-5 and V is TRBV2, with 9 bases matching TRBD1. This CDR3 is built from 16 residues. CDR1 is SNHLY and CDR2 is FYNNEI in the germline V gene. The junction had 6 bases not matched to a gene; V was cut back by 2 bases and J by 2 bases. The CDR3 is CASSEWLGQGQETQYF. The CDR3 DNA sequence: TGTGCCAGCAGTGAATGGCTGGGACAGGGTCAAGAGACCCAGTACTTC.

There are many counts of this clonotype. This chain connects TRBV7-2 to TRBJ1-2, with TRBD1 as a possible D gene (6 bases). There are 13 residues in the CDR3. Trimming took 6 bases from V and 0 from J, leaving 8 bases between them. Germline V lookup: CDR1 SGHTA, CDR2 FQGNSA. The CDR3 coding sequence is TGTGCCAGCAGGCCAGGGGCTAACTATGGCTACACCTTC. It is translated as CASRPGANYGYTF.

With respect to this clonotype: A junction boundary mismatches the germline segment, possibly from a read error. This chain links TRBV11-1 with TRBJ1-5, with TRBD1 identical over 10 bases. The germline V gene has CDR1 SGHAT and CDR2 FQDESV (reference sequence). The CDR3 spans 16 residues. The CDR3 protein is CASSPGPDRGNQPQHF. The CDR3 DNA reads as TGCGCCAGCAGCCCGGGCCCGGACAGGGGGAATCAGCCCCAGCATTTT.

The V gene is TRBV10-3, the J gene TRBJ2-2, with 7 positions matching TRBD2. The CDR3 extends over 16 amino acids. The V gene end was trimmed by 4 bases and the J gene end by 3 bases; junction bases not matched to a gene: 8. CDR1 ENHRY and CDR2 SYGVKD come from the germline V gene. As DNA, the CDR3 is TGTGCCATCAGTGCTGGAAGGAGCGGGGACACCGGGGAGCTGTTTTTT. Translated: CAISAGRSGDTGELFF.

This clonotype was seen only a few times. This rearrangement joins TRBV3-1 to TRBJ1-2; D might be TRBD1 (5 bases). CDR1 is LGHDT, CDR2 YNNKEL, per germline (reference sequence). V lost 4 bases, J lost 13 bases, and 13 bases lay in between. The length of the CDR3 is 11 residues. CDR3 nucleotide sequence: TGTGCCAGCAGCCCCCCGGGACCGCTCACCTTC. Its translation is CASSPPGPLTF.

By proportion, this clonotype is medium-sized. The rearrangement uses TRBV7-2 and TRBJ2-7; TRBD2 is a possible D gene (7 bases). Trimming took 2 bases from V and 4 from J, leaving 18 bases between them. The CDR3 spans 16 residues. CDR1 is SGHTA, CDR2 FQGNSA, per germline. The CDR3 region has the DNA TGTGCCAGCAGCTTATGGTCTGGCGGGGGCTCGTACGAGCAGTACTTC. It is translated as CASSLWSGGGSYEQYF.

This clonotype was recorded at least ten times. J is TRBJ2-7 and V is TRBV29-1, with TRBD2 as a possible D gene (6 bases). The CDR3 covers 15 residues. The ends were cut back, 4 bases at V and 2 bases at J, with 18 bases in the middle. Germline lookup yields CDR1 SQVTM and CDR2 ANQGSEA. The CDR3 spells CSVVLTSRGPYEQYF. CDR3 nucleotide sequence: TGCAGCGTTGTCCTAACTAGCAGAGGCCCCTACGAGCAGTACTTC.

This clonotype was seen more than once but under ten times. The chain has TRBV2 and TRBJ2-6, with 8 bases lining up with TRBD2. The CDR3 loop spans 16 amino acids. V lost 5 bases, J lost 4 bases, and 7 bases stayed unmatched. Germline CDR1 SNHLY, CDR2 FYNNEI. The CDR3 is CASSYAGTRGANVLTF. In DNA, the CDR3 is TGTGCCAGCAGTTACGCAGGGACTAGAGGGGCCAACGTCCTGACTTTC.

The CDR3 bases are TGTGCCAGCAGTTTAAAGCCAGGGAGGTGGTCCTACGAGCAGTACTTC. Translating gives CASSLKPGRWSYEQYF. V is TRBV12-3 or TRBV12-4 and J is TRBJ2-7; perhaps TRBD2 as D (6 bases). The CDR3 runs to 16 residues. Trimming stripped 2 bases from V and 1 base from J, with 15 bases between.

The rearrangement joins TRBV9 to TRBJ2-2; 7 positions agree with TRBD2. Trimming cost V 4 bases and J 6 bases; bases outside gene matches: 9. The CDR3 has 15 residues. Germline assignment: CDR1 SGDLS and CDR2 YYNGEE. DNA of the CDR3: TGTGCCAGCAGCCCCTTGGGGGGGATGGCCGGGGAGCTGTTTTTT. Translated, it gives CASSPLGGMAGELFF.

V and J are TRBV19 and TRBJ1-1; tentative D call: TRBD1 (5 bases). Germline V gene lookup returns CDR1 LNHDA and CDR2 SQIVND (reference sequence). The CDR3 loop spans 15 amino acids. Trimming took off 3 bases at V and 1 base at J, with 12 bases between the two ends. The chain's CDR3 is CASSIAGTQNTEAFF. The CDR3 coding sequence is TGTGCCAGTAGTATCGCCGGGACCCAGAACACTGAAGCTTTCTTT.

The V and J genes are TRBV7-2 and TRBJ2-1; a weak D match, TRBD2 (5 bases). The V and J ends lost 5 bases and 7 bases respectively, with 9 bases between them. The length of the CDR3 is 12 residues. Per the germline V gene, CDR1 is SGHTA and CDR2 is FQGNSA. The CDR3 loop reads CASSVSGNEQFF. In DNA, the CDR3 is TGTGCCAGCAGCGTAAGCGGAAATGAGCAGTTCTTC. The complete variable domain, with remaining parts taken from reference TRBV7-2 and TRBJ2-1, reads GAGVSQSPSNKVTEKGKDVELRCDPISGHTALYWYRQSLGQGLEFLIYFQGNSAPDKSGLPSDRFSAERTGGSVSTLTIQRTQQEDSAVYLCASSVSGNEQFFGPGTRLTVL.

This chain links TRBV6-5 with TRBJ2-7, with D possibly TRBD2 on 5 matching bases. Trimming cost V 2 bases and J 6 bases, with 14 bases left between them. Germline CDR1 and CDR2: MNHEY and SVGAGI. This CDR3 contains 14 residues. The CDR3 is CASSYGGFDPEQYF. The CDR3 nucleotides are TGTGCCAGCAGTTACGGAGGATTCGACCCCGAGCAGTACTTC.

This clonotype was seen a handful of times. This chain connects TRBV19 to TRBJ1-5; 7 nucleotides line up with TRBD1. The ends lost 7 bases at V and 2 bases at J; junction bases unmatched: 11. CDR3 size: 16 residues. Germline lookup yields CDR1 LNHDA and CDR2 SQIVND (reference sequence). CDR3 loop: CASTLTGEVRNQPQHF. CDR3 sequence (DNA): TGTGCCAGTACTCTAACAGGGGAGGTTCGCAATCAGCCCCAGCATTTT. Full variable domain (missing parts from reference TRBV19 and TRBJ1-5): DGGITQSPKYLFRKEGQNVTLSCEQNLNHDAMYWYRQDPGQGLRLIYYSQIVNDFQKGDIAEGYSVSREKKESFPLTVTSAQKNPTAFYLCASTLTGEVRNQPQHFGDGTRLSIL.

A single count supports this clonotype. Sequence at one end of the junction differs from germline and may be a read error. This chain joins TRBV7-6 and TRBJ2-6; weak D call: TRBD1 (6 bases). The CDR3 length is 13 residues. Per the germline V gene, CDR1 is SGHVS and CDR2 is FNYEAQ. CDR3 DNA: TGTGCCAGCAGCTTAGCGGCCGGGGACACTGAAGCTTTC. Translating it yields CASSLAAGDTEAF.

A word on this clonotype: A much larger clone sits a single nucleotide away, making a read error possible. This chain links TRBV9 with TRBJ1-2; D remains ambiguous. The germline gives CDR1 SGDLS, CDR2 YYNGEE. Trimming left V 1 base short and J 6 bases short, with 13 bases between. This CDR3 spans 14 amino acids. The chain's CDR3 is CASSVTNGYDGYTF. The CDR3 bases are TGTGCCAGCAGCGTAACTAACGGATACGATGGCTACACCTTC.

This clonotype was recorded at least ten times. The chain recombines TRBV15 with TRBJ1-1; D gene uncertain. CDR3 length: 16 residues. The germline V gene has CDR1 LNHNV and CDR2 YYDKDF (reference sequence). V lost 3 bases, J lost 1 base, and 15 bases lay in between. The CDR3 is CATSRAAPDPNTEAFF. The CDR3 DNA sequence: TGTGCCACCAGCAGGGCCGCTCCTGATCCGAACACTGAAGCTTTCTTT.

This clonotype was observed at least ten times. V usage is TRBV2 and J usage is TRBJ1-6; D remains unclear. V gave up 8 bases and J gave up 7 bases, with 18 bases separating them. Germline V gene data show CDR1 as SNHLY and CDR2 as FYNNEI. CDR3 length: 15 amino acids. As DNA, the CDR3 is TGTGCCAGCTCCAACCAGGCGGGCCCAAATTCACCCCTCCACTTT. This translates into CASSNQAGPNSPLHF.

V gene TRBV25-1 combines with J gene TRBJ2-3; no clear D gene. This CDR3 spans 14 amino acids. The germline CDR1 and CDR2 sequences are MGHDK and SYGVNS. The V end was cut by 0 bases, the J end by 1 base, with 5 bases between. DNA for the CDR3: TGTGCCAGCAGTGAATATTTCGGCACAGATACGCAGTATTTT. Residues: CASSEYFGTDTQYF.